A single sample is the source of the 25 T cell receptor beta chains below, sequenced in a study of control samples from healthy donors and cancer patients. Profiling relied on immunoSEQ multiplex PCR, and the TCRdb table lists in-frame clones only, not all of them. Of fewer than 120,000 clones in the sample, around 89% were seen once. Input material: PBMCs. The receptors derive from a woman aged 60-70 years with lung cancer.

A few counts support this clone. The chain's CDR3 is CASSPGGALFGYTF. CDR3 bases: TGCGCCAGCAGCCCCGGGGGGGCGCTGTTCGGCTACACCTTC. V gene TRBV5-1 combines with J gene TRBJ1-2; TRBD1 is a possible D gene (6 bases). CDR3 length equals 14 residues. The V and J ends lost 4 bases and 8 bases respectively, with 18 bases between them. Per the germline V gene, CDR1 is SGHRS and CDR2 is YFSETQ.

J is TRBJ2-5 and V is TRBV18; 7 bases are shared with TRBD1. The CDR3 runs to 15 residues. The germline V gene has CDR1 KGHSH and CDR2 LQKENI. V dropped 2 bases and J dropped 2; count of bases not matched to a gene: 5. The CDR3 spells CASSPDRAKQETQYF. CDR3 sequence (DNA): TGTGCCAGCTCACCAGACAGGGCCAAACAAGAGACCCAGTACTTC.

This chain connects TRBV5-1 to TRBJ2-3; 8 bases match TRBD1. With 4 bases clipped from V and 4 bases from J, the junction kept 8 bases outside the gene matches. The germline CDR1 and CDR2 sequences are SGHRS and YFSETQ. The CDR3 length is 15 residues. CDR3 sequence: CASSTGQGEADTQYF. The CDR3 DNA is TGCGCCAGCAGCACCGGACAGGGAGAGGCAGATACGCAGTATTTT.

J is TRBJ1-1 and V is TRBV19, with a weak D call TRBD1 (5 bases). The germline CDR1 and CDR2 sequences are LNHDA and SQIVND (reference sequence). This CDR3 has 14 residues. The germline V and J ends were trimmed by 4 bases and 2 bases, with 11 bases remaining between them. This CDR3 is CASSNTGSNTEAFF. The CDR3 region has the DNA TGTGCCAGTAGTAACACAGGTTCCAACACTGAAGCTTTCTTT.

This chain uses TRBV28 with TRBJ2-1; a weak D match, TRBD1 (5 bases). V was trimmed by 6 bases and J by 8 bases, leaving 20 bases between them. This CDR3 is built from 15 residues. Per germline, CDR1 MDHEN and CDR2 SYDVKM. The CDR3 reads CASSSSGVQGYEQFF. The DNA for the CDR3 is TGTGCCAGCAGCTCATCTGGGGTGCAGGGCTATGAGCAGTTCTTC.

V is TRBV11-1 and J is TRBJ1-2, with a weak D call TRBD1 (5 bases). The germline V gene encodes CDR1 SGHAT and CDR2 FQDESV (reference sequence). Trimming cost V 1 base and J 8 bases, with 11 bases left between them. This CDR3 spans 13 amino acids. CDR3 residues: CASSLDQGLGYTF. For the CDR3, the DNA is TGTGCCAGCAGCTTAGACCAGGGTCTAGGCTACACCTTC.

The chain links TRBV6-5 to TRBJ2-3; TRBD1 aligns across 7 bases. Germline CDR1 MNHEY, CDR2 SVGAGI. With 6 bases clipped from V and 0 bases from J, the junction kept 3 bases outside the gene matches. This CDR3 is built from 14 residues. CDR3 region: CASRQGLSTDTQYF. The DNA of the CDR3 is TGTGCCAGCAGACAGGGGTTAAGCACAGATACGCAGTATTTT.

This clone was observed a few times. The V gene is TRBV24-1, the J gene TRBJ1-1, with 7 positions matching TRBD1. The CDR3 runs to 13 residues. The V segment lost 9 bases and the J segment 3 bases; nucleotides outside the gene matches: 6. Looked up from germline, CDR1 is KGHDR and CDR2 is SFDVKD. CDR3 sequence: CATRGGAYTEAFF. CDR3 DNA: TGTGCCACCCGAGGGGGCGCGTACACTGAAGCTTTCTTT.

The chain uses TRBV2 and TRBJ2-7; D is unresolved. The CDR3 is 11 residues long. Germline CDR1 is SNHLY and CDR2 is FYNNEI. Deletions cut 3 bases from V and 13 bases from J, with 13 bases between. DNA of the CDR3: TGTGCCAGCAGTGAGTTGCTCCTGTCATACTTC. Amino acid sequence: CASSELLLSYF.

The J gene is TRBJ1-2, the V gene TRBV24-1; the match to TRBD1 covers 9 bases. The germline CDR1 and CDR2 sequences are KGHDR and SFDVKD. The CDR3 spans 13 residues. V was clipped by 9 bases and J by 3 bases; unmatched bases: 4. CDR3 in amino acids: CATGGQGDYGYTF. CDR3 in DNA: TGTGCCACCGGGGGACAGGGTGACTATGGCTACACCTTC.

This chain connects TRBV6-2 or TRBV6-3 to TRBJ2-7, with 9 positions matching TRBD1. Losses at the gene ends were 2 bases for V and 3 bases for J; bases not matched to a gene: 11. The CDR3 is 17 amino acids. Germline V gives CDR1 MNHEY, CDR2 SVGEGT. The CDR3 sequence is CASSYGSGTGTFYEQYF. DNA of the CDR3: TGTGCCAGCAGTTACGGGAGCGGGACAGGGACTTTCTACGAGCAGTACTTC.

The rearrangement joins TRBV28 to TRBJ1-2, with D perhaps matching TRBD1 (5 bases). This CDR3 comprises 16 residues. The V end was cut by 4 bases, the J end by 1 base, with 16 bases between. Germline V gene lookup returns CDR1 MDHEN and CDR2 SYDVKM. This CDR3 is CASSSPTDSFNYGYTF. DNA for the CDR3: TGTGCCAGCAGTTCCCCAACCGACAGTTTTAACTATGGCTACACCTTC.

V usage is TRBV18 and J usage is TRBJ1-5; 7 nucleotides match TRBD1. The CDR3 totals 14 residues. J was trimmed by 7 bases and V by 3 bases; bases with no gene match: 6. Germline CDR1 is KGHSH and CDR2 is LQKENI. CDR3 bases: TGTGCCAGCTCACCGGGACAGTTTCGGCAGCCCCAGCATTTT. Protein sequence: CASSPGQFRQPQHF.

The chain recombines TRBV7-2 with TRBJ1-1; D not certain. V was pared by 3 bases and J by 3 bases, with 8 bases between. Germline V gene sequence: CDR1 SGHTA, CDR2 FQGNSA. CDR3 length equals 13 residues. The CDR3 DNA reads TGTGCCAGCAGCTTGAAGGGAGACACTGAAGCTTTCTTT. Translation: CASSLKGDTEAFF.

The chain is built from TRBV18 and TRBJ2-2; no clear D. The CDR3 contains 13 residues. Germline values: CDR1 KGHSH, CDR2 LQKENI. Trimming cost V 2 bases and J 7 bases, with 8 bases left between them. The CDR3: CASSPTTVGELFF. The DNA of the CDR3 is TGTGCCAGCTCACCAACGACGGTCGGGGAGCTGTTTTTT.

The gene calls are TRBV12-5 and TRBJ2-5, with D perhaps given as TRBD1 or TRBD2 (5 bases each). CDR3 size: 12 residues. CDR1 is LGHNT, CDR2 FRNRAP, per germline. V was shortened by 10 bases and J by 5 bases, with 14 bases between the two germline ends. The CDR3 reads CAKGPNVETQYF. The CDR3 coding sequence is TGTGCTAAGGGACCTAATGTGGAGACCCAGTACTTC.

The chain couples TRBV6-1 to TRBJ1-1; 8 bases match TRBD1. Germline lookup yields CDR1 MNHNS and CDR2 SASEGT. J gave up 3 bases and V 4 bases, and 10 bases lay outside the gene matches. The CDR3 runs 16 residues. This CDR3 is CASSAGQGRGDTEAFF. The CDR3 region has the DNA TGTGCCAGCAGTGCCGGACAGGGAAGAGGGGACACTGAAGCTTTCTTT.

The chain is built from TRBV3-1 (or the pseudogene TRBV3-2) and TRBJ1-4; 8 bases fit TRBD1. V shed 4 bases, J shed 10 bases, and the junction held 2 bases outside the gene matches. Germline V gene lookup returns CDR1 LGHDT and CDR2 YNNKEL (reference sequence). The CDR3 loop spans 12 amino acids. DNA of the CDR3: TGTGCCAGCAGCCTGGGGACAGGAAAACTGTTTTTT. This gives the protein CASSLGTGKLFF.

The rearrangement links TRBV24-1 to TRBJ2-2; the match to TRBD2 covers 7 bases. Germline CDR1 reads KGHDR; CDR2 reads SFDVKD. The CDR3 loop spans 18 amino acids. Trimming removed 0 bases from V and 4 bases from J; junction bases left unmatched: 10. The CDR3 region is CATSDLGVRGEGTGELFF. In nucleotides, the CDR3 is TGTGCCACCAGTGATTTGGGGGTGCGAGGGGAGGGCACCGGGGAGCTGTTTTTT.

This chain connects TRBV7-6 to TRBJ1-5; maybe TRBD1 (5 bases). The CDR3 extends over 15 amino acids. The V end was cut by 5 bases, the J end by 0 bases, with 11 bases between. Germline CDR1 is SGHVS and CDR2 is FNYEAQ. The chain's CDR3 is CASSGDSFSNQPQHF. CDR3 coding DNA: TGTGCCAGCAGCGGCGACAGTTTTAGCAATCAGCCCCAGCATTTT. The variable domain in full, completed from reference TRBV7-6 and TRBJ1-5, reads GAGVSQSPRYKVTKRGQDVALRCDPISGHVSLYWYRQALGQGPEFLTYFNYEAQQDKSGLPNDRFSAERPEGSISTLTIQRTEQRDSAMYRCASSGDSFSNQPQHFGDGTRLSIL.

The chain recombines TRBV5-1 with TRBJ1-5; no clear D. The CDR3 is 15 residues long. From germline, CDR1 is SGHRS and CDR2 YFSETQ. The V end lost 2 bases, the J end lost 0 bases, and 9 bases lay between the germline ends. DNA of the CDR3: TGCGCCAGCAGCTTAAACAGCCATAGCAATCAGCCCCAGCATTTT. Translated: CASSLNSHSNQPQHF.

This chain joins TRBV2 and TRBJ2-3; a possible D gene is TRBD1 (5 bases). This CDR3 is built from 10 residues. The germline gives CDR1 SNHLY, CDR2 FYNNEI. V dropped 8 bases and J dropped 6 bases, with 6 bases sitting between them. The CDR3 sequence is CASPGDTQYF. CDR3 sequence (DNA): TGTGCCAGCCCAGGGGATACGCAGTATTTT.

Only one count was recorded for this clone. The gene calls are TRBV11-3 and TRBJ1-1; D gene uncertain. Germline CDR1 SGHNT, CDR2 YENEEA. The V gene lost 3 bases and the J gene lost 6 bases, with 8 bases spanning the gap. The CDR3 is made up of 12 amino acids. The CDR3 nucleotides read TGTGCCAGCAGCTTCGAGGAGTCTGAAGCTTTCTTT. Translation gives CASSFEESEAFF.

V usage is TRBV9 and J usage is TRBJ2-6; TRBD1 matches 8 bases. The CDR3 has 17 amino acids. Germline trimming cut 3 bases from V and 0 bases from J; bases unmatched to any gene: 5. In germline, CDR1 is SGDLS, CDR2 YYNGEE. CDR3 residues: CASSARQGFSGANVLTF. CDR3 coding DNA: TGTGCCAGCAGCGCCCGACAGGGGTTCTCTGGGGCCAACGTCCTGACTTTC.

The rearrangement joins TRBV14 to TRBJ2-1; 7 bases fit TRBD2. With V trimmed by 1 base and J by 1 base, 1 base remained unmatched. CDR1 is SGHDN and CDR2 is FVKESK in the germline V gene. This CDR3 spans 15 amino acids. The CDR3 loop reads CASSQAGGSYNEQFF. CDR3 bases: TGTGCCAGCAGCCAAGCGGGAGGATCCTACAATGAGCAGTTCTTC.